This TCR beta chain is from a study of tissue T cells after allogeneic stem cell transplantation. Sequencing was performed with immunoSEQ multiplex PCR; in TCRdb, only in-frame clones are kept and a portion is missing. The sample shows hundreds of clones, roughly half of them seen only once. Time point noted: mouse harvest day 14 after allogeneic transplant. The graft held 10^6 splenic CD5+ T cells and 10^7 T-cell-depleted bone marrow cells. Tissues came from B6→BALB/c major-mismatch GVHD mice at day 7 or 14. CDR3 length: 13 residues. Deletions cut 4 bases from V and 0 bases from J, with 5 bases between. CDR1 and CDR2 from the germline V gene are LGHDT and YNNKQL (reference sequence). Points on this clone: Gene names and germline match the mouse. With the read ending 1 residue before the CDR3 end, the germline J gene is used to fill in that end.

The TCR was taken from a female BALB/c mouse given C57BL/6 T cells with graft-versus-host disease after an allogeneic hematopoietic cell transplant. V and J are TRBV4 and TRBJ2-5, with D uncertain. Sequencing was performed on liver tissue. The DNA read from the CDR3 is TGTGCCAGCAGCTCTTTTAACCAAGACACCCAGTAC. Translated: CASSSFNQDTQY. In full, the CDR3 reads CASSSFNQDTQYF.